The clone carrying this T cell receptor (beta chain) appeared a few times. This entry is derived from a study of T cell changes during pregnancy in multiple sclerosis. Germline lookup yields CDR1 GTSNPN and CDR2 SVGIG (reference sequence). Trimming removed 2 bases from V and 2 bases from J, with 10 bases in between. This CDR3 is 13 amino acids long. The protocol was immunoSEQ multiplex PCR, while the TCRdb copy is restricted to in-frame clones and leaves out a portion. The table records under 60,000 clones, approximately 90% of them present only once. This clonotype was obtained from a female donor with multiple sclerosis, enrolled in a pregnancy study. The chain has TRBV30 and TRBJ2-7, with D perhaps matching TRBD2 (7 bases). The input for sequencing was CD8+ T cells from peripheral blood mononuclear cells, taken after pregnancy. The CDR3 reads CAWSRGATYEQYF. Here the CDR3 DNA reads TGTGCCTGGAGTCGGGGGGCCACCTACGAGCAGTACTTC.